A single T cell receptor beta chain is shown here with its context. Its antigen remains unknown. One end of the junction varies from germline; a read error may be responsible. Amplification used 60 Vbeta primers and 13 Jbeta primers. Produced via immunoSEQ multiplex PCR; TCRdb's table is partial and in-frame only. The sample includes about 150,000 clones, around 76% of them seen just once. The CDR3 runs to 16 residues. Germline V CDR1 and CDR2: SEHNR, FQNEAQ (reference sequence). This entry is derived from a study of cytomegalovirus exposure and HLA in healthy donors. Across the whole study: HLA-typed donors were the source of about 85 million unique TCRs held in an early data release.

Study-wide results and limits: High specificity and sensitivity for cytomegalovirus status were reported for the classifier. Later on, a genetic analysis was performed. It linked a missense variant in DCLRE1C with V- and J-gene trimming of TCR beta.

Every donor was a healthy person donating bone marrow. The receptor was isolated from a man in his forties or fifties in good health and CMV-seronegative. What was sequenced was PBMCs. The chain carries TRBV7-9 and TRBJ1-5; 10 bases map to TRBD1. The DNA for the CDR3 is TGTTCCAGCAGCCCACGGGGGACAGGGGTCGATCAGCCCCAGCATTTT. It specifies CSSSPRGTGVDQPQHF.